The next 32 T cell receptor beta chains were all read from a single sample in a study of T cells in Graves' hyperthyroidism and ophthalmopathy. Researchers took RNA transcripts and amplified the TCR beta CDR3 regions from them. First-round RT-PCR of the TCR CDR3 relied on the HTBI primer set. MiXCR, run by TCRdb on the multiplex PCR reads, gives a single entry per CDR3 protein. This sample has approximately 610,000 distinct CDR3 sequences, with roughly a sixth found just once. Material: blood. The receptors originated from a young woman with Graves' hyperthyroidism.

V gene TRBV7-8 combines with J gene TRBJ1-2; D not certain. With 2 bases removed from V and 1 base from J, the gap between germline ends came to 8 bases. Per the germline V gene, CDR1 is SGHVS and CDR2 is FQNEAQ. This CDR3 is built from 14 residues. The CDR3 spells CASSLFSSNYGYTF. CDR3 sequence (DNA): TGTGCCAGCAGCTTATTCTCCAGTAACTATGGCTACACCTTC.

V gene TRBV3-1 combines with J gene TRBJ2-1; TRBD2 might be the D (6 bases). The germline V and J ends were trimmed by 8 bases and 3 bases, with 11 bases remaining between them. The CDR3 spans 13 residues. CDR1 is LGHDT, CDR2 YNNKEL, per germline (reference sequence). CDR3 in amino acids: CASRDFHYNEQFF. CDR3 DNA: TGTGCCAGCCGGGACTTTCACTACAATGAGCAGTTCTTC.

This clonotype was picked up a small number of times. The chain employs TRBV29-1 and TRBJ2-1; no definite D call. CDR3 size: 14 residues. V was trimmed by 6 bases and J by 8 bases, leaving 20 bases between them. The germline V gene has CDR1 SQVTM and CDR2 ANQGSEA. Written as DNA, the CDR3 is TGCAGCGTGGCCCCAGGAATATTCGCCTATGAGCAGTTCTTC. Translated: CSVAPGIFAYEQFF.

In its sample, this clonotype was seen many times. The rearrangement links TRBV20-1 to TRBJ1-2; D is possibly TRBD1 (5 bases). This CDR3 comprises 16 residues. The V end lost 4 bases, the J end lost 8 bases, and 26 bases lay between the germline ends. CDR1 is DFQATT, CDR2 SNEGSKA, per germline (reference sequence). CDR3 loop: CSATPMVGTAFGGYTF. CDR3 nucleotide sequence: TGCAGTGCTACGCCTATGGTGGGGACGGCCTTCGGCGGCTACACCTTC.

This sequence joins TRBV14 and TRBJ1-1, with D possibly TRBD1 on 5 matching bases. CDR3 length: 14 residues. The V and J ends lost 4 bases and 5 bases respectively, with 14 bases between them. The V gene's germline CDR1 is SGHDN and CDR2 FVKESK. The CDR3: CASSLVFGGTEAFF. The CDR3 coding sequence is TGTGCCAGCAGCCTTGTGTTTGGGGGGACTGAAGCTTTCTTT.

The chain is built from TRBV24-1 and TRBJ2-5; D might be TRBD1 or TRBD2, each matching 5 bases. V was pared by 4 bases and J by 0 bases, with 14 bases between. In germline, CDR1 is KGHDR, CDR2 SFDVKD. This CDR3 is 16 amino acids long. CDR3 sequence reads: CATSDPGGPYQETQYF. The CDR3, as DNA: TGTGCCACCAGTGACCCTGGGGGTCCCTACCAAGAGACCCAGTACTTC.

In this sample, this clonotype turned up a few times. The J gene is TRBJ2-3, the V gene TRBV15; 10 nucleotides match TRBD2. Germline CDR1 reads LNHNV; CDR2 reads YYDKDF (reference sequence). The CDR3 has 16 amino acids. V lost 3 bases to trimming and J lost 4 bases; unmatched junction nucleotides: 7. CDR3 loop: CATSSFLAGDSDTQYF. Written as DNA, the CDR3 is TGTGCCACCAGCAGTTTCCTAGCGGGGGATTCAGATACGCAGTATTTT.

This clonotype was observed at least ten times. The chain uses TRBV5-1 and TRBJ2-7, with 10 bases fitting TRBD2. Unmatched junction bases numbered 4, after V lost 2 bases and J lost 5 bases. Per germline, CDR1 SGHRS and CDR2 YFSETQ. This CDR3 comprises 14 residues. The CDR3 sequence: CASSLAGGPHEQYF. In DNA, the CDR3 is TGCGCCAGCAGCTTAGCGGGAGGGCCCCACGAGCAGTACTTC.

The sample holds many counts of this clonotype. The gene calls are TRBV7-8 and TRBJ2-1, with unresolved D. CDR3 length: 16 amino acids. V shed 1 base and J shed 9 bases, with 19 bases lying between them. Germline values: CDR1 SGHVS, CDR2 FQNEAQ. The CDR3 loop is CASSLVAITTRPEQFF. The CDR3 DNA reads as TGTGCCAGCAGCTTAGTGGCAATTACAACCCGTCCTGAGCAGTTCTTC.

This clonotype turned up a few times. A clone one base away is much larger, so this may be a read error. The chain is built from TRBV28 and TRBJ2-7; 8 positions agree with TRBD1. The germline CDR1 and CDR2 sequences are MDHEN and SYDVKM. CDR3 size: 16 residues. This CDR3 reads CAGSLSSGGLSYEQYF. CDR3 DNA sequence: TGTGCCGGCAGTTTAAGTTCAGGGGGCCTGTCCTACGAGCAGTACTTC.

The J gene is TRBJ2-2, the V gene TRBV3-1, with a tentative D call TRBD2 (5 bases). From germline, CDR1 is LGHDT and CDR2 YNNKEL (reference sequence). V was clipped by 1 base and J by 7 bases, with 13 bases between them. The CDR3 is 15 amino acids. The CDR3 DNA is TGTGCCAGCAGCCAAGGGGCCGGCGCGGGCGGGGAGCTGTTTTTT. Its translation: CASSQGAGAGGELFF. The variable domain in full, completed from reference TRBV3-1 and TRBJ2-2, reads DTAVSQTPKYLVTQMGNDKSIKCEQNLGHDTMYWYKQDSKKFLKIMFSYNNKELIINETVPNRFSPKSPDKAHLNLHINSLELGDSAVYFCASSQGAGAGGELFFGEGSRLTVL.

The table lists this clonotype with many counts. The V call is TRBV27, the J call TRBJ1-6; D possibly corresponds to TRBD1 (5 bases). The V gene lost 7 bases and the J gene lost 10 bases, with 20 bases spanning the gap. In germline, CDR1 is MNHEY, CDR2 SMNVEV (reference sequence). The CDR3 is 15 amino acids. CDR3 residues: CASMFGTLGLSPLHF. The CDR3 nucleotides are TGTGCCAGCATGTTTGGGACTTTGGGGCTCTCACCCCTCCACTTT.

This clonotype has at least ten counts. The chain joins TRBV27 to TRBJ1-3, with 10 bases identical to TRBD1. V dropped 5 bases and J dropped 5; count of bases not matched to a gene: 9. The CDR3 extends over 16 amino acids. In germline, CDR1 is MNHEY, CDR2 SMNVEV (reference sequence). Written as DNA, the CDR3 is TGTGCCAGCAGTCCGCTTCGGACAGGGGGGCGAAACACCATATATTTT. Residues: CASSPLRTGGRNTIYF.

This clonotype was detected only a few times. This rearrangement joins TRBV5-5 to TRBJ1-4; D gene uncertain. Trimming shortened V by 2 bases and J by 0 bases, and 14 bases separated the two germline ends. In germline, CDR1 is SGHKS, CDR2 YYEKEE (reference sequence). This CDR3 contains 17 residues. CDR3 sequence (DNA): TGTGCCAGCAGCTTTAGTTTGTGGGTTGCAACTAATGAAAAACTGTTTTTT. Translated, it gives CASSFSLWVATNEKLFF.

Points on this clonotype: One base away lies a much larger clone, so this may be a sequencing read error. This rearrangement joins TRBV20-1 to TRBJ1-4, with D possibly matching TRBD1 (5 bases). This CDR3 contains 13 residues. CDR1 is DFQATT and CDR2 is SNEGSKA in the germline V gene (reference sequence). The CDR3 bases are TGCAGTGCTAAATCTGAAGGGGAGACTAAACTGCTTTTT. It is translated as CSAKSEGETKLLF.

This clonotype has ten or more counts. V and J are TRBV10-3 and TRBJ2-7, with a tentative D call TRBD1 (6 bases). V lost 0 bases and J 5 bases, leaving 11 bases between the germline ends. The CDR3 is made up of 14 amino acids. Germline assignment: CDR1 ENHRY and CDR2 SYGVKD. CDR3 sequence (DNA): TGTGCCATCAGTGAGTCAGGGGGAAGCGACGAGCAGTACTTC. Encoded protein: CAISESGGSDEQYF.

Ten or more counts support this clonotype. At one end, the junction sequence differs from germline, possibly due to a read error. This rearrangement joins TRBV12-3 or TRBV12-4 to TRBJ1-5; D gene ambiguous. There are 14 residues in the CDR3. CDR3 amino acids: CTSSASDGNQPQHF. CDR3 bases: TGTACCAGCAGTGCCTCGGACGGGAACCAGCCCCAGCATTTT.

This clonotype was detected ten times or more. CDR3 amino acids: CASSLSQGLEQYF. CDR3 nucleotides: TGTGCCAGCAGTTTATCACAGGGTCTGGAGCAGTACTTC. V is TRBV28 and J is TRBJ2-7; tentatively, D is TRBD1 (6 bases). The germline V gene has CDR1 MDHEN and CDR2 SYDVKM. This CDR3 is 13 amino acids long. The V gene lost 1 base and the J gene lost 7 bases, with 11 bases spanning the gap.

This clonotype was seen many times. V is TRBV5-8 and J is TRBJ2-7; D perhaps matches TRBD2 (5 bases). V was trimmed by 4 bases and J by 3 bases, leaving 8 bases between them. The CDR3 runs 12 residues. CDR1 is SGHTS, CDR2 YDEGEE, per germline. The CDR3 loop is CASSLDYYEQYF. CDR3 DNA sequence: TGTGCCAGCAGCCTAGACTACTACGAGCAGTACTTC.

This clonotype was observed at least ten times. In DNA, the CDR3 is TGTGCCAGCAGCTTAGGGGGTCCCGGGGGGGCCAAGACAGATACGCAGTATTTT. It yields the protein CASSLGGPGGAKTDTQYF. This chain uses TRBV7-2 with TRBJ2-3, with TRBD2 matching 8 bases. The CDR3 is made up of 18 amino acids. V dropped 1 base and J dropped 3; count of bases not matched to a gene: 12. Per the germline V gene, CDR1 is SGHTA and CDR2 is FQGNSA.

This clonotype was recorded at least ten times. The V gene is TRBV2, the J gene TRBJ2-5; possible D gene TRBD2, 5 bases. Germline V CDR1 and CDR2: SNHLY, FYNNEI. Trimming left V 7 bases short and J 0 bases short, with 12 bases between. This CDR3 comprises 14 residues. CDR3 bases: TGTGCCAGCAACCGAGCGGCCAACCAAGAGACCCAGTACTTC. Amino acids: CASNRAANQETQYF. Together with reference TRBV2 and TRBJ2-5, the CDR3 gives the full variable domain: EPEVTQTPSHQVTQMGQEVILRCVPISNHLYFYWYRQILGQKVEFLVSFYNNEISEKSEIFDDQFSVERPDGSNFTLKIRSTKLEDSAMYFCASNRAANQETQYFGPGTRLLVL.

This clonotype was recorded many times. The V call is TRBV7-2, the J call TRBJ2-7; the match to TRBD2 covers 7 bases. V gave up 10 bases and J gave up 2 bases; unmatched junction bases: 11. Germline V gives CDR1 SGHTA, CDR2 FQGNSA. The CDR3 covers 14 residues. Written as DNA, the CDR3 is TGTGCCACGAGGCGGGCTAGCGGTGCCTACGAGCAGTACTTC. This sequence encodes CATRRASGAYEQYF.

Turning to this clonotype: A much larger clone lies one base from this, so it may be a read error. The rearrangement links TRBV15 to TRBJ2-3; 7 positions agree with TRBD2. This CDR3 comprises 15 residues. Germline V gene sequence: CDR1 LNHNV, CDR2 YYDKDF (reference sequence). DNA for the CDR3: TGTGTCACCAGCCACCGGGAGGCCCGCACAGATACGCAGTATTTT. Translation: CVTSHREARTDTQYF.

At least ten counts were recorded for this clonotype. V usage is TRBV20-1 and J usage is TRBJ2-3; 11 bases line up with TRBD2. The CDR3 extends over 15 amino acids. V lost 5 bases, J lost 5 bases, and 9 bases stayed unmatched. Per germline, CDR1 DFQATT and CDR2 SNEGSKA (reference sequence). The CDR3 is CSAFIAGGLIDTQYF. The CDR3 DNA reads TGCAGTGCTTTTATAGCGGGGGGGCTGATAGATACGCAGTATTTT.

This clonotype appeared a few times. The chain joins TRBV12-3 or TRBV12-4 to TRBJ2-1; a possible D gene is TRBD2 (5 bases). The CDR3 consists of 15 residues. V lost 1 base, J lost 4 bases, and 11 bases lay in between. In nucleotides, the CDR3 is TGTGCCAGCAGTTTAGGCAGCGGATTATACAATGAGCAGTTCTTC. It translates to CASSLGSGLYNEQFF.

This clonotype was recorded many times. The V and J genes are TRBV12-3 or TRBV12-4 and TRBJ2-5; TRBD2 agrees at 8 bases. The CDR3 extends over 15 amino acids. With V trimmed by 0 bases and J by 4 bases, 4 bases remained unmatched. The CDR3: CASSLALGGGETQYF. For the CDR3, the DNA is TGTGCCAGCAGTTTAGCGCTCGGGGGGGGAGAGACCCAGTACTTC.

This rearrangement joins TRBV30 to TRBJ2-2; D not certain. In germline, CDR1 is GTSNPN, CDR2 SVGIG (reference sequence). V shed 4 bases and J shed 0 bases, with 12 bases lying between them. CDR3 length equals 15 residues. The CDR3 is CAWISILANTGELFF. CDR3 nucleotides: TGTGCCTGGATCTCAATTCTAGCGAACACCGGGGAGCTGTTTTTT.

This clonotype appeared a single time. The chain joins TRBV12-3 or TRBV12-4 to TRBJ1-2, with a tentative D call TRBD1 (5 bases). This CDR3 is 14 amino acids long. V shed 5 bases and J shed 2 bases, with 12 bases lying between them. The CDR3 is CASSTGLANYGYTF. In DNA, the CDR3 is TGTGCCAGCAGTACGGGACTGGCAAACTATGGCTACACCTTC.

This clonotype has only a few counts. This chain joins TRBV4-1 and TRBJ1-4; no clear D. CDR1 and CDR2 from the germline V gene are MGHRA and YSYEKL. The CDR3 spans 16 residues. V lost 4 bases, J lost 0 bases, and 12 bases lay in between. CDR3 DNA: TGCGCCAGCAGCCGCTGGCACGTAGCAACTAATGAAAAACTGTTTTTT. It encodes CASSRWHVATNEKLFF.

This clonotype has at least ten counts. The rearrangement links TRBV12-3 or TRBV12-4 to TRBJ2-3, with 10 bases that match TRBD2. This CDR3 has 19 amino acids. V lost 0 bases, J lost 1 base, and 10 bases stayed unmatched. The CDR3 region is CASSLASGGAKRGTDTQYF. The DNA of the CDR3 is TGTGCCAGCAGTTTAGCGAGCGGGGGGGCCAAACGGGGCACAGATACGCAGTATTTT.

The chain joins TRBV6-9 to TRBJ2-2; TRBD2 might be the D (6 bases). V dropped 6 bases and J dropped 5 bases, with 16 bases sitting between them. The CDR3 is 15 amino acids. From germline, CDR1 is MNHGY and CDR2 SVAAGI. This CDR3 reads CASRAVRRGTGELFF. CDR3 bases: TGTGCCAGCAGAGCCGTGAGGAGGGGAACCGGGGAGCTGTTTTTT.

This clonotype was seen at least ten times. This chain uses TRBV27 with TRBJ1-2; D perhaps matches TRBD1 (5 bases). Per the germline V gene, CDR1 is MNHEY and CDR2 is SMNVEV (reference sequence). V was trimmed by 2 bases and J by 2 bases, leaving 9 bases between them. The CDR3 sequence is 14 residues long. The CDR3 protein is CASSLAQGNYGYTF. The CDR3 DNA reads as TGTGCCAGCAGTTTAGCGCAGGGCAACTATGGCTACACCTTC.